Following are 18 T cell receptor beta chains from one sample sequenced in a study of tumor and adjacent non-tumor tissue in lung cancer. This sample's RNA came from whole unsorted tissue. The normal lung tissue was taken more than 3 cm from the tumor edge. TCRbeta libraries were built with three rounds of nested PCR, modified from ARM-PCR. Via MiXCR, TCRdb re-called the multiplex PCR reads, giving one row per CDR3 protein. The table records approximately 77,000 distinct CDR3 sequences, approximately 81% of them present only once. Sequencing input: distant non-tumor lung tissue. The receptors were gathered from a man in his sixties with non-small cell lung cancer.

This clonotype was picked up many times. The chain has TRBV6-6 and TRBJ2-7; D possibly corresponds to TRBD1 (5 bases). The V gene lost 2 bases and the J gene lost 9 bases, with 17 bases spanning the gap. Per the germline V gene, CDR1 is MNHNY and CDR2 is SVGAGI (reference sequence). CDR3 size: 14 residues. CDR3 residues: CASSYEPLAGSQYF. The CDR3 DNA reads TGTGCCAGCAGTTACGAACCCCTGGCAGGGTCGCAGTACTTC.

The chain employs TRBV4-3 and TRBJ1-2, with TRBD1 matching 7 bases. Germline assignment: CDR1 LGHNA and CDR2 YSLEER. V lost 10 bases to trimming and J lost 2 bases; unmatched junction nucleotides: 10. The CDR3 sequence is 14 residues long. CDR3 nucleotides: TGCGCCATCAACCAAGAACAGGGGAACTATGGCTACACCTTC. It yields the protein CAINQEQGNYGYTF.

Worth noting for this clonotype: At one boundary the junction diverges from the germline segment, which might be a read error. CDR3 sequence reads: CNARVTKNEQFF. The CDR3 coding sequence is TGCAATGCTAGAGTCACAAAAAATGAGCAGTTCTTC. V gene TRBV20-1 combines with J gene TRBJ2-1, with D hard to call. Germline V gene sequence: CDR1 DFQATT, CDR2 SNEGSKA (reference sequence). The CDR3 is made up of 12 amino acids.

Regarding this clonotype: The germline gene is not matched at one end of the junction; a read error may be the cause. The chain uses TRBV10-3 and TRBJ2-7; 8 positions agree with TRBD2. Germline V CDR1 and CDR2: ENHRY, SYGVKD. The CDR3 totals 12 residues. The CDR3 region is CTIGREAYEQYF. The CDR3, as DNA: TGTACCATCGGGAGGGAGGCCTACGAGCAGTACTTC.

The V and J genes are TRBV20-1 and TRBJ1-6; 7 bases align to TRBD1. CDR3 length equals 15 residues. Germline V CDR1 and CDR2: DFQATT, SNEGSKA (reference sequence). The junction had 15 bases not matched to a gene; V was cut back by 2 bases and J by 14 bases. In DNA, the CDR3 is TGCAGTGCTAGATCACAGGGGTCCGATAGGTCATCCCTCCACTTT. This gives the protein CSARSQGSDRSSLHF.

A note on this clonotype: Relative to the germline gene, one junction end is altered; a read error may explain this. The V gene is TRBV6-6, the J gene TRBJ2-5; a possible D gene is TRBD1 (7 bases). Germline V CDR1 and CDR2: MNHNY, SVGAGI (reference sequence). The CDR3 contains 15 residues. In nucleotides, the CDR3 is TGCGCCAGCAGTTACAACAGGGGAGGTGCAGATACCCAGTACTTC. Residues: CASSYNRGGADTQYF.

V gene TRBV12-3 or TRBV12-4 combines with J gene TRBJ2-2, with unresolved D. Deletions cut 5 bases from V and 6 bases from J, with 10 bases between. The CDR3 covers 13 residues. CDR3 region: CASSPWGAGELFF. CDR3 DNA sequence: TGTGCCAGCAGTCCATGGGGTGCCGGGGAGCTGTTTTTT.

This clonotype was observed a handful of times. CDR3 bases: TGTGCCAGCAGCAAAAACCAGGGCTCCTACACCGGGGAGCTGTTTTTT. It translates to CASSKNQGSYTGELFF. The chain has TRBV11-1 and TRBJ2-2, with a weak D call TRBD1 (5 bases). Looked up from germline, CDR1 is SGHAT and CDR2 is FQDESV (reference sequence). V lost 5 bases and J lost 3, with 16 bases in between. The CDR3 covers 16 residues.

This clonotype occurred a few times. A much bigger clone sits one base away, suggesting this may be a read error. This chain links TRBV5-4 with TRBJ2-1; D is undetermined. The germline CDR1 and CDR2 sequences are SGHNT and YYREEE (reference sequence). There are 13 residues in the CDR3. The CDR3 coding sequence is TGTGTCAGCAGCCCGGTAGACTTAAATGAGCAGTTCTTC. Protein sequence: CVSSPVDLNEQFF.

Details on this clonotype: At one boundary the junction diverges from the germline segment, which might be a read error. This chain uses TRBV5-4 with TRBJ2-1; TRBD2 agrees at 9 bases. The CDR3 contains 15 residues. Germline V gene lookup returns CDR1 SGHNT and CDR2 YYREEE (reference sequence). The CDR3 bases are TGTGCCAGGAGCCCTGGTAGCGGGAGAGACAACGAGCAGTTCTTC. Protein sequence: CARSPGSGRDNEQFF.

The chain links TRBV6-1 to TRBJ2-2; D call uncertain. V was cut by 10 bases and J by 5 bases, with 20 bases left in between. The germline V gene encodes CDR1 MNHNS and CDR2 SASEGT. The CDR3 covers 15 residues. CDR3 region: CANRKDGLGTGELFF. For the CDR3, the DNA is TGTGCCAATCGTAAGGACGGATTGGGGACCGGGGAGCTGTTTTTT.

The rearrangement joins TRBV30 to TRBJ2-3, with TRBD1 matching 8 bases. Germline V gene data show CDR1 as GTSNPN and CDR2 as SVGIG (reference sequence). The CDR3 contains 13 residues. In DNA form, the CDR3 reads TGTGCTGTCGGGACAGGTCGCACATATAAGAAGTATTTT. Its translation is CAVGTGRTYKKYF.

Regarding this clonotype: The CDR3 ends on some other residue instead of the conserved phenylalanine or tryptophan, so this is likely a read error. The rearrangement uses TRBV20-1 and TRBJ1-1, with a weak D call TRBD1 (6 bases). Germline V gives CDR1 DFQATT, CDR2 SNEGSKA (reference sequence). V was trimmed by 3 bases and J by 5 bases, leaving 19 bases between them. The CDR3 is 15 residues long. CDR3 loop: CSASDGRQAWTEAFS. For the CDR3, the DNA is TGCAGTGCTAGTGATGGGAGACAGGCCTGGACTGAAGCTTTCTCT.

On this clonotype itself: A much more abundant neighbour one base away suggests this may be a read error. The J gene is TRBJ2-5, the V gene TRBV5-5; the match to TRBD2 covers 9 bases. Looked up from germline, CDR1 is SGHKS and CDR2 is YYEKEE (reference sequence). The CDR3 extends over 16 amino acids. This CDR3 reads CSSSLAPGLAKETQYF. CDR3 DNA: TGTTCCAGCAGCTTGGCCCCGGGACTAGCTAAAGAGACCCAGTACTTC.

The chain employs TRBV29-1 and TRBJ1-1; D remains unclear. There are 12 residues in the CDR3. Germline V gene lookup returns CDR1 SQVTM and CDR2 ANQGSEA. V was cut by 8 bases and J by 4 bases, with 14 bases left in between. CDR3 coding DNA: TGCAGCCTTGCATGTTTGGGCACTGAAGCTTTCTTT. Protein sequence: CSLACLGTEAFF.

This clonotype was picked up a small number of times. Possible read error: a much larger clone is one base away. In DNA, the CDR3 is TGTGCCAGCAGTTACGATCGACAGGCCACCTACGAGCAGTACTTC. It yields the protein CASSYDRQATYEQYF. This chain links TRBV6-5 with TRBJ2-7; D perhaps matches TRBD1 (6 bases). The CDR3 length is 15 residues. CDR1 is MNHEY and CDR2 is SVGAGI in the germline V gene. Trimming shortened V by 2 bases and J by 2 bases, and 13 bases separated the two germline ends.

The V call is TRBV29-1, the J call TRBJ2-3; weak D call: TRBD2 (5 bases). Germline V CDR1 and CDR2: SQVTM, ANQGSEA. The CDR3 length is 13 residues. The CDR3 protein is CNGAGLHTDTQYF. Here the CDR3 DNA reads TGCAACGGCGCGGGCCTCCACACAGATACGCAGTATTTT.

Note on this clonotype: The junction does not match germline at one end; this may be a read error. The V and J genes are TRBV20-1 and TRBJ1-5; D perhaps matches TRBD1 (5 bases). This CDR3 is 16 amino acids long. In germline, CDR1 is DFQATT, CDR2 SNEGSKA (reference sequence). The CDR3 spells CTATLGLSLGNQPQHF. CDR3 bases: TGCACTGCTACCTTGGGACTGAGTCTCGGCAATCAGCCCCAGCATTTT.